This T cell receptor beta chain was identified during a study of blood T cell repertoires in COVID-19. Per the study methods: Scientists estimated how many nucleated cells there were by amplifying reference gene primers. Generated by immunoSEQ multiplex PCR, the TCRdb table keeps only in-frame clones and is missing some. That table gives V, J and clone size, and the DNA gave D and trimming. The sample yields fewer than 500,000 clones, 81% seen once. Trimming cost V 1 base and J 4 bases; bases outside gene matches: 5. CDR1 is SEHNR and CDR2 is FQNEAQ in the germline V gene (reference sequence). The length of the CDR3 is 15 residues.

The sequencing input was peripheral blood. The source is a human donor with acute or convalescent COVID-19. The donor label of this sample is uncertain. The chain has TRBV7-9 and TRBJ1-2, with 8 positions matching TRBD1. The CDR3 spells CASSLGSTGGYGYTF. For the CDR3, the DNA is TGTGCCAGCAGCTTAGGGAGTACAGGGGGCTATGGCTACACCTTC.